This T cell receptor beta chain was retrieved from a study of shared clonotypes between healthy human individuals (TCRdb year 2020). As for the study more broadly: The cohort comprised two women and a few men aged 18 to 49 years. Each donor's leukapheresis produced roughly between roughly 0.94 and 9.5 billion PBMCs. The study deeply sequenced blood TCR repertoires of five healthy adults to estimate repertoire size and the extent of clonotype sharing between individuals. To increase sequencing depth and limit assay-specific biases, different laboratories used diverse techniques to prepare libraries and sequence TCR repertoires. For each donor, three plates each were used for CD4 naive and CD4 memory, two plates were used for CD8 naive, and one plate was used for CD8 memory.

About this clone itself: Its antigen is unknown. No much larger clone is present one base from it, and per-base qualities are unavailable.

Using the deep immunoSEQ assay, TCR CDR3 regions were amplified from genomic DNA by multiplex PCR. Extracted genomic DNA from each cell subset was spread evenly across all wells of several immunoSEQ 96-well plates, with each plate serving as a replicate. For sorted subsets, about 200 ng genomic DNA, equal to about 30,000 T cell genomes, was loaded into each replicate PCR. The purified libraries were quantified using a Qubit 3.0 fluorometer, sized with a Bioanalyzer 2100, and then quantified again using the KAPA Library Quantification kit. Each immunoSEQ 96-well plate was sequenced on its own single-read 150-cycle Illumina NextSeq 550 flow cell. Turning to the authors' computational methods: Because the immunoSEQ output included only junctional sequences and no quality scores, the filtering could not be the same as the filtering used for full-length reads. Sequences were annotated with PyIR, a Python wrapper for IgBLAST v1.9, using IMGT germline references to assign V/J genes and CDR3. Reads were filtered out if the reads had weak V/J assignments (E-value above 1e-6), no CDR3, stop codons, out-of-frame junctions, or ambiguous translated residues. V3J clonotypes were defined as sequences sharing the same inferred V gene, J gene, and CDR3 amino acid sequence. The percentage overlap between two repertoires was calculated by dividing the number of shared unique clonotypes by the size of the smaller repertoire. RTK rarefaction, the Chao1 estimator, and Recon v2.1 estimates of unobserved clonotypes were used to assess repertoire richness. Generation probabilities for all TCRbeta clonotypes obtained by the gDNA method from several donors were computed using OLGA. In TCRdb, the immuneACCESS table is reduced to in-frame sequences with V and J assigned. These tables do not hold every clone; where another copy was compared, an unresolved V gene accounts for under half, and the others remain unexplained. V and J calls and clone size come straight from that table; D and trimming were deduced from the DNA. For this sample the table gives more than 2 million clones, of which approximately 95% were detected only once. The leading ten clones occupy 0.1% to 0.15% of the sample.

Its CDR3 holds 14 amino acids, cysteine through phenylalanine. Left in the record is the CDR3 DNA by itself, 42 bases read in frame from the first base. For CDR1 and CDR2, the germline V gene lists SGHRS and YFSETQ. V sheds 1 base and J sheds 5 bases, leaving 12 bases between their ends. Broader findings and caveats from the paper: The genetic and exposure-history diversity represented was limited by the small number of donors. Pairwise subsampling led to the expectation that sequencing depth would affect the degree of clonotype sharing among donors. Sharing across several donors was observed for about 5% of naive CD4, over 3% of naive CD8, 2% to 2.5% of memory CD4, and around 0.4% of memory CD8 clonotypes. Compared with non-shared clonotypes, the clonotypes found in all four sorted-subset donors had higher generation probabilities. Sampling was restricted to blood, and TCR repertoires in tissues likely differ from the TCR repertoires found in blood. Estimated clonotype richness was generally larger for naive than for memory subsets. Even with the large sequencing depth, rarefaction of the sorted-subset datasets indicated that sequencing was incomplete.

The donors were healthy, HIV-negative adults with no recently reported acute infections or vaccinations. Every donor was a Caucasian adult residing in Nashville, Tennessee, USA. Magnetic negative selection was used to enrich CD4+ T cells, after which naive cells were positively selected on CD45RA and the negative fraction became the memory subset. Blood was obtained by leukapheresis, after which PBMCs were separated by Ficoll-Histopaque density gradient centrifugation and cryopreserved in liquid nitrogen vapor phase. Purity and quantity of every magnetically sorted T cell population were checked by analytical flow cytometry. Each sorted fraction had its genomic DNA isolated and then quantified by UV absorbance on a Nanodrop 2000c.

The chain couples TRBV5-1 to TRBJ2-5; the D gene is possibly TRBD2, with 5 bases matching. The specimen sequenced was naive CD4+ T cells sorted from blood. The sample's cell subset or site, from its label and the paper: CD45RA+ positively selected. The TCR sequence derives from a man aged 18 to 29 in good health. The DNA is as follows: TGCGCCAGCAGCTTGTACAACCCGGGGGAGACCCAGTACTTC. Translated, this is CASSLYNPGETQYF.